This section outlines one T cell receptor beta chain sequence together with its context. Its antigen is still unknown. The record originates from a study of early stage breast cancer tumors. General observations from the study: Most shared enriched TCRB sequences were commonly generated ones. Compared with adjacent normal breast, tumors showed about 2.5-fold denser, more clonal T cells.

Sequenced by immunoSEQ multiplex PCR; TCRdb stores in-frame clones only, minus some. This sample has fewer than 75,000 clones, with more than 60% found just once. This clonotype originated in a person aged 30 to 39 with breast cancer. Sequencing was carried out using blood.

The CDR3 DNA sequence: TGCGCCAGCAGCCTGGGACAGCCAATGAACACTGAAGCTTTCTTT. Translation: CASSLGQPMNTEAFF. The V call is TRBV5-1, the J call TRBJ1-1, with TRBD1 matching over 7 bases. The CDR3 extends over 15 amino acids. The J segment lost 0 bases and the V segment lost 4 bases, leaving 6 bases of the junction unmatched. Germline values: CDR1 SGHRS, CDR2 YFSETQ.